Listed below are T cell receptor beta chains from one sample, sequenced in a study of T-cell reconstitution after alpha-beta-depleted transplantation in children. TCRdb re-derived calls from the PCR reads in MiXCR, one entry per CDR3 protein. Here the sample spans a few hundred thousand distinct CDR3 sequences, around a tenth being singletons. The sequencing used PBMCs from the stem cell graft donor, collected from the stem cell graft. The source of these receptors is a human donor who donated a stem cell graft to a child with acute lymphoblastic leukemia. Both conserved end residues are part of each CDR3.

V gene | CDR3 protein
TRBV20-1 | CSVGRGPSNQPQHF
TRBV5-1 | CASSLGLGLAGGRYEQYF
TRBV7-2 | CASSLALTSGPRTCEQYF
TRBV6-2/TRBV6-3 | CASIYRGHTEAFF
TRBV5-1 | CASSWAESSYEQYF
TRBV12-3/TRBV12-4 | CASSRDHYYEQYF
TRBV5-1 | CASSLGGQTMDTQYF
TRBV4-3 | CASSQDGGDTLEQYF
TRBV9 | CASSRGLRAREETQYF
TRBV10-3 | CAISVISGQTQETQYF
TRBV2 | CASSEARKGDEKLFF
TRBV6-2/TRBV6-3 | CASKDGIWTEAFF
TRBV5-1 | CASSFTGVGSTDTQYF
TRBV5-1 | CASSPRGTASYNEQFF
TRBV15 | CATSRDQGVDQPQHF
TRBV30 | CACGAGRGPNEQFF
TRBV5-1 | CASSPGRDVYGYTF
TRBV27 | CASSSRQGGYEQYF
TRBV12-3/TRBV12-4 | CASSPPTPGYEQYF
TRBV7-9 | CASSSFRVGETQYF
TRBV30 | CAWSFQWAGANVLTF
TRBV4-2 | CASSHSSRNTGELFF
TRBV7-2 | CASSLVTADHTGELFF
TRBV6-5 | CASSYSFGQGSYEQYF
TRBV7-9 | CASSLLAGSPDTQYF
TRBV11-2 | CASSPLAGGKYEQYF
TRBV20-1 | CSARTSGNIDTQYF
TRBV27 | CASSGYLNQPQHF
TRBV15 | CATSRLRGTSGEETQYF
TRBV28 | CASSLGGLNTIYF
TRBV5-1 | CASSLGGSNTEAFF
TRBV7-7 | CASSLFLSEIGTGELFF
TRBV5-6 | CASSSGGSRVWSPLHF
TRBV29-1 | CSVAFRGTTDTQYF
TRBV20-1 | CSASVEAPQAFF
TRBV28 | CASSSPLALGEQYF
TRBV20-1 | CSARGGQNSNQPQHF
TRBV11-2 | CASSVVGLAGISSYNEQFF
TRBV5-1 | CASSLEAGGGTGANVLTF
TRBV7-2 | CASSLVSPTSDTQYF
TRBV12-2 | CASLGSTDTQYF
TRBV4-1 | CASSQTSGYQETQYF
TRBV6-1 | CASTGAGGTYNEQFF